This T cell receptor beta chain was captured by sequencing in a study of blood T cell repertoires in COVID-19. V lost 5 bases to trimming and J lost 14 bases, with 16 bases between them. Germline loops: CDR1 SQVTM, CDR2 ANQGSEA. The CDR3 contains 11 residues. Repertoires were generated with immunoSEQ multiplex PCR, while TCRdb's copy carries only in-frame clones and drops some. The sample has approximately 220,000 clones; about 88% are singletons. The sequenced sample was PBMCs or T cells enriched from blood (not recorded which). This receptor was identified in a woman younger than 45 who had been exposed to COVID-19. V usage is TRBV29-1 and J usage is TRBJ1-5; D is undetermined. CDR3 residues: CSVIYESSEHF. CDR3 nucleotide sequence: TGCAGCGTTATATACGAGTCTAGTGAGCATTTT.